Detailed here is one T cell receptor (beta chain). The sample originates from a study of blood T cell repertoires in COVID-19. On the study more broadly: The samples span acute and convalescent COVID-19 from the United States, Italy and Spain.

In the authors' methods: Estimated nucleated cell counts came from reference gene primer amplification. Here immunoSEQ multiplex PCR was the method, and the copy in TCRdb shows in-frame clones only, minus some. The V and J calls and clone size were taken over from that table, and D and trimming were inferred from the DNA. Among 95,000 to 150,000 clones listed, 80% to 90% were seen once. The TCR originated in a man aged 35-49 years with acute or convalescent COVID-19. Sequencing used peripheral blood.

This CDR3 is CASSLAGSSYEQYF. CDR3 bases: TGCGCCAGCAGCCTAGCGGGTAGCTCCTACGAGCAGTACTTC. This rearrangement joins TRBV10-1 to TRBJ2-7; 8 nucleotides line up with TRBD2. V dropped 6 bases and J dropped 0; count of bases not matched to a gene: 4. The CDR3 has 14 amino acids. Germline loops: CDR1 WNHNN, CDR2 SYGVQD (reference sequence).